The 16 T cell receptor beta chains below were found in one sample sequenced in a study of CD8+ T cells in alopecia areata (dated by TCRdb to 2016 to 2018). Library creation used the immunoSEQ multiplex PCR assay. RNA was extracted from all samples and reverse transcribed into cDNA as template for TCR sequencing. Imported from immuneACCESS, the table was reduced by TCRdb to in-frame sequences with V and J called. These copies leave out some clones; in studies compared against another copy, an unresolved V gene accounts for under half, and the cause of the remainder is not known. Present in this sample are about 150,000 clones, around 87% of which were seen just once. Of the sample, over 12% falls within the top ten clones. The sample's time point label, in plain terms: baseline before oral tofacitinib. Sequences were derived from CD8+ T cells sorted from blood, sampled at week 0. Receptor source: a human donor with alopecia areata.

This clone came up once. In the same sample, other DNA sequences code for this CDR3. The chain is built from TRBV15 and TRBJ2-2; D may be TRBD2 (5 bases). This CDR3 comprises 14 residues. In germline, CDR1 is LNHNV, CDR2 YYDKDF (reference sequence). V dropped 1 base and J dropped 5 bases, with 8 bases sitting between them. This CDR3 is CATSRVGGTGELFF. In DNA form, the CDR3 reads TGTGCCACCAGCAGAGTTGGAGGAACCGGGGAGCTGTTTTTT.

The gene calls are TRBV29-1 and TRBJ1-2; D is possibly TRBD1 (5 bases). CDR1 is SQVTM and CDR2 is ANQGSEA in the germline V gene. This CDR3 is 14 amino acids long. Deletions cut 6 bases from V and 8 bases from J, with 22 bases between. The CDR3 loop reads CSVGQKLASEGYTF. The CDR3 bases are TGCAGCGTGGGGCAGAAACTGGCTAGTGAGGGCTACACCTTC.

CDR3 sequence: CSVEAINYGYTF. In DNA form, the CDR3 reads TGCAGCGTTGAAGCTATTAACTATGGCTACACCTTC. The V gene is TRBV29-1, the J gene TRBJ1-2; D ambiguous. V gave up 1 base and J gave up 1 base, with 4 bases separating them. The germline V gene encodes CDR1 SQVTM and CDR2 ANQGSEA. The CDR3 runs 12 residues.

The chain couples TRBV7-9 to TRBJ2-7; 10 nucleotides match TRBD1. V shed 3 bases, J shed 2 bases, and the junction held 7 bases outside the gene matches. The CDR3 runs to 16 residues. Germline loops: CDR1 SEHNR, CDR2 FQNEAQ (reference sequence). In DNA form, the CDR3 reads TGTGCCAGCAGCTTTCCCCGGGACAGGGGCACCTACGAGCAGTACTTC. This encodes CASSFPRDRGTYEQYF.

The V call is TRBV2, the J call TRBJ2-3, with TRBD2 as a possible D gene (7 bases). The CDR3 covers 15 residues. Germline V gene data show CDR1 as SNHLY and CDR2 as FYNNEI. Trimming cost V 0 bases and J 2 bases, with 9 bases left between them. In DNA form, the CDR3 reads TGTGCCAGCAGTGAAGCGGGGGGGCACACAGATACGCAGTATTTT. It is translated as CASSEAGGHTDTQYF.

The chain couples TRBV5-1 to TRBJ2-2, with a tentative D call TRBD2 (5 bases). V was cut by 0 bases and J by 5 bases, with 11 bases left in between. The germline V gene has CDR1 SGHRS and CDR2 YFSETQ. The CDR3 sequence is 15 residues long. In DNA form, the CDR3 reads TGCGCCAGCAGCTTGGCCCCCGGGGAGACCGGGGAGCTGTTTTTT. This gives the protein CASSLAPGETGELFF.

CDR3 amino acids: CASIKGGKAFF. For the CDR3, the DNA is TGTGCCAGCATCAAGGGGGGGAAAGCTTTCTTT. The chain couples TRBV27 to TRBJ1-1; a possible D gene is TRBD1 (6 bases). The germline V gene encodes CDR1 MNHEY and CDR2 SMNVEV (reference sequence). CDR3 size: 11 residues. The ends were cut back, 7 bases at V and 9 bases at J, with 12 bases in the middle.

J is TRBJ2-1 and V is TRBV10-3; possibly TRBD1 for D (5 bases). There are 13 residues in the CDR3. The germline CDR1 and CDR2 sequences are ENHRY and SYGVKD. The germline V and J ends were trimmed by 6 bases and 3 bases, with 9 bases remaining between them. CDR3 loop: CAISPTVYNEQFF. CDR3 DNA: TGTGCCATCAGCCCGACAGTCTACAATGAGCAGTTCTTC.

This chain joins TRBV9 and TRBJ1-2, with D unclear. The CDR3 contains 13 residues. The V end lost 3 bases, the J end lost 3 bases, and 9 bases lay between the germline ends. CDR1 SGDLS and CDR2 YYNGEE come from the germline V gene. The CDR3 region has the DNA TGTGCCAGCAGCGGGGCGGACTACTATGGCTACACCTTC. As protein: CASSGADYYGYTF.

This chain connects TRBV7-2 to TRBJ2-7; D perhaps matches TRBD1 (6 bases). Germline V gene sequence: CDR1 SGHTA, CDR2 FQGNSA. This CDR3 contains 17 residues. Deletions cut 4 bases from V and 0 bases from J, with 19 bases between. CDR3 protein: CASSWSLTGILSYEQYF. The CDR3 DNA reads as TGTGCCAGCAGCTGGTCCTTAACAGGGATACTCTCCTACGAGCAGTACTTC. Filled out from reference TRBV7-2 and TRBJ2-7, the complete variable domain reads GAGVSQSPSNKVTEKGKDVELRCDPISGHTALYWYRQSLGQGLEFLIYFQGNSAPDKSGLPSDRFSAERTGGSVSTLTIQRTQQEDSAVYLCASSWSLTGILSYEQYFGPGTRLTVT.

This chain joins TRBV27 and TRBJ2-7, with a tentative D call TRBD2 (6 bases). The CDR3 consists of 16 residues. CDR1 MNHEY and CDR2 SMNVEV come from the germline V gene (reference sequence). V lost 5 bases and J 4 bases, leaving 21 bases between the germline ends. CDR3: CASSPPAGRSNYEQYF. CDR3 DNA sequence: TGTGCCAGCAGTCCTCCGGCGGGACGGAGTAATTACGAGCAGTACTTC.

On this clone: Within the sample, other DNA sequences also encode this same CDR3. CDR3 amino acids: CASSLGAGELFF. The CDR3 nucleotides read TGTGCCAGCAGCTTAGGAGCTGGGGAGCTGTTTTTT. The V call is TRBV7-9, the J call TRBJ2-2; D not certain. V lost 1 base and J lost 8, with 5 bases in between. This CDR3 has 12 residues. Germline CDR1 is SEHNR and CDR2 is FQNEAQ (reference sequence).

The chain recombines TRBV9 with TRBJ2-1, with 11 bases lining up with TRBD2. The CDR3 has 15 amino acids. In germline, CDR1 is SGDLS, CDR2 YYNGEE. Trimming cost V 3 bases and J 4 bases; bases outside gene matches: 3. Here the CDR3 DNA reads TGTGCCAGCAGCGCTAGCGGGAGGACTTACAATGAGCAGTTCTTC. Its translation: CASSASGRTYNEQFF.

This chain connects TRBV7-2 to TRBJ2-5; no firm D call. V was clipped by 1 base and J by 5 bases, with 8 bases between them. The CDR3 sequence is 13 residues long. In germline, CDR1 is SGHTA, CDR2 FQGNSA. This chain's CDR3 is CASSLEVHETQYF. CDR3 bases: TGTGCCAGCAGCTTAGAAGTTCACGAGACCCAGTACTTC.

This clone has only one observation. The genes are TRBV7-6 and TRBJ2-2, with 8 bases that match TRBD2. CDR1 and CDR2 (germline): SGHVS, FNYEAQ. V shed 4 bases and J 6 bases; nucleotides not matched to a gene: 4. The CDR3 contains 14 residues. This chain's CDR3 is CASSSIAGSGELFF. CDR3 nucleotide sequence: TGTGCCAGCAGCTCAATAGCGGGATCCGGGGAGCTGTTTTTT. Drawing the rest from reference TRBV7-6 and TRBJ2-2, the complete variable domain is GAGVSQSPRYKVTKRGQDVALRCDPISGHVSLYWYRQALGQGPEFLTYFNYEAQQDKSGLPNDRFSAERPEGSISTLTIQRTEQRDSAMYRCASSSIAGSGELFFGEGSRLTVL.

The chain uses TRBV4-1 and TRBJ2-7, with 14 bases lining up with TRBD2. Trimming took 0 bases from V and 4 from J; bases not matched to a gene: 2. In germline, CDR1 is MGHRA, CDR2 YSYEKL. The length of the CDR3 is 16 residues. This chain's CDR3 is CASSQDGTSGGYEQYF. CDR3 DNA: TGCGCCAGCAGCCAAGACGGGACTAGCGGGGGTTACGAGCAGTACTTC.